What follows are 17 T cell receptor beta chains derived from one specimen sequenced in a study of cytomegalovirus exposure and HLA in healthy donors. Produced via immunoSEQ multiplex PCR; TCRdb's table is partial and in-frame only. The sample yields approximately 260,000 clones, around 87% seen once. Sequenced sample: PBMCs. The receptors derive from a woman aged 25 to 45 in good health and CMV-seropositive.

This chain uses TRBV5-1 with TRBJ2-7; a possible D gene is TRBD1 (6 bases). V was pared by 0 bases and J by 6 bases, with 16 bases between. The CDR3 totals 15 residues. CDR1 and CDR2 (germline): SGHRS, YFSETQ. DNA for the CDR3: TGCGCCAGCAGCTTGGATGGGGACAAGAACGGCGAGCAGTACTTC. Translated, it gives CASSLDGDKNGEQYF.

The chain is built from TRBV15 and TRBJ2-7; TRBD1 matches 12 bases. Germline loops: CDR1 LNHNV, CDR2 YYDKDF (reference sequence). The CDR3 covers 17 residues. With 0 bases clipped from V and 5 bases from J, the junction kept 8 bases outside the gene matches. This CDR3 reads CATSRDWGDRGPDEQYF. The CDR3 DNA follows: TGTGCCACCAGCAGAGATTGGGGGGACAGGGGGCCAGACGAGCAGTACTTC.

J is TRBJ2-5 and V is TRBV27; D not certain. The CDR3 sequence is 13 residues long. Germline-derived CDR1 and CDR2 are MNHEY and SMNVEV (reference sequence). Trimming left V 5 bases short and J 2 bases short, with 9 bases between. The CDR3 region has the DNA TGTGCCAGCAGTATTAGCTCTCAAGAGACCCAGTACTTC. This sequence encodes CASSISSQETQYF.

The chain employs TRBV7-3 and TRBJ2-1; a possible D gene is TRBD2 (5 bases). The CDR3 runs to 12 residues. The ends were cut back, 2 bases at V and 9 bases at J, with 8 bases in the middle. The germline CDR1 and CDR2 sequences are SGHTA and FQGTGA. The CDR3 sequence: CASSLLEAEQFF. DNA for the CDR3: TGTGCCAGCAGCTTATTGGAGGCTGAGCAGTTCTTC. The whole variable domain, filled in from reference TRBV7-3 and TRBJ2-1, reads GAGVSQTPSNKVTEKGKYVELRCDPISGHTALYWYRQSLGQGPEFLIYFQGTGAADDSGLPNDRFFAVRPEGSVSTLKIQRTERGDSAVYLCASSLLEAEQFFGPGTRLTVL.

DNA for the CDR3: TGTGCCAGCATGGGGGGACTCACACTTGTTACCTACGAGCAGTACTTC. Its protein is CASMGGLTLVTYEQYF. The chain links TRBV2 to TRBJ2-7; D possibly corresponds to TRBD2 (6 bases). Germline V gene lookup returns CDR1 SNHLY and CDR2 FYNNEI. The CDR3 length is 16 residues. V gave up 7 bases and J gave up 2 bases, with 21 bases separating them.

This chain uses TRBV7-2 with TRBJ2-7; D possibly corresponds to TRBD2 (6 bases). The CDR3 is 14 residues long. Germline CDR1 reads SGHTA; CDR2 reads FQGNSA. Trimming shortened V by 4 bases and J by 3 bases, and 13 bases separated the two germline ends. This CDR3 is CASSSGLQLYEQYF. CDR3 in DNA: TGTGCCAGCAGCTCCGGACTACAACTCTACGAGCAGTACTTC.

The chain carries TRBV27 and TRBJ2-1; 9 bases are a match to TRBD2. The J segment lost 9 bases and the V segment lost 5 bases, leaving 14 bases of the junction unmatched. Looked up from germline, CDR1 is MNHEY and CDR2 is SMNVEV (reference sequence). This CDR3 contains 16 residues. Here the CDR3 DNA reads TGTGCCAGCAGTATCGACCCTAGCGGGATCATCGGTGAGCAGTTCTTC. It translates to CASSIDPSGIIGEQFF.

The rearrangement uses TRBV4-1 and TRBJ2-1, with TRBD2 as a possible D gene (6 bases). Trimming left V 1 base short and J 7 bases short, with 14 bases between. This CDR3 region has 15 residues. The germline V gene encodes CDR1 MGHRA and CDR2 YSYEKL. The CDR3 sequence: CASSQVSGVLNEQFF. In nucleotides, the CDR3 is TGCGCCAGCAGCCAAGTTAGCGGCGTACTAAATGAGCAGTTCTTC.

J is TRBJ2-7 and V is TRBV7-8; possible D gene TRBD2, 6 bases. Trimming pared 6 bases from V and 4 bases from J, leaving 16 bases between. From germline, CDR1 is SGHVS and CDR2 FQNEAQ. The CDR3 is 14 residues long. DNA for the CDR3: TGTGCCAGCAGTGTGCGGGGAGCGATGTACGAGCAGTACTTC. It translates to CASSVRGAMYEQYF.

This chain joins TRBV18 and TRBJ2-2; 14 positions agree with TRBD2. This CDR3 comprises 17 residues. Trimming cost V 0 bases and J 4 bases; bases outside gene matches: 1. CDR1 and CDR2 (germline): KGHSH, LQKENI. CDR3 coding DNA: TGTGCCAGCTCACCACCGGGACTAGCGGGAGCCACCGGGGAGCTGTTTTTT. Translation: CASSPPGLAGATGELFF.

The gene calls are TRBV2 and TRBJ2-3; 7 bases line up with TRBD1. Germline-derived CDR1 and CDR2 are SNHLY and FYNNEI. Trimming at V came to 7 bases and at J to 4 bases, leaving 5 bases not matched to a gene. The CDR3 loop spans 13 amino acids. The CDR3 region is CASKPQGSDTQYF. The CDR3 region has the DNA TGTGCCAGCAAACCACAGGGGTCAGATACGCAGTATTTT.

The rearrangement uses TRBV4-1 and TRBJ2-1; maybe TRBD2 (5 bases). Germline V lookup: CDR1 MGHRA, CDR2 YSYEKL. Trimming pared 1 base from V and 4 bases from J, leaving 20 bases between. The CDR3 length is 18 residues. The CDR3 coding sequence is TGCGCCAGCAGCCAAGTCTTACCGCTAGCCGGGAAGTACAATGAGCAGTTCTTC. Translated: CASSQVLPLAGKYNEQFF.

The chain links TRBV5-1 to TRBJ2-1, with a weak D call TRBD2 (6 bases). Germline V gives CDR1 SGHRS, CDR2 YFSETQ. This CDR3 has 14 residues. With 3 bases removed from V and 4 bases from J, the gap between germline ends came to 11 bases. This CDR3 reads CASSWGEAYNEQFF. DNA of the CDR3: TGCGCCAGCAGCTGGGGGGAGGCTTACAATGAGCAGTTCTTC. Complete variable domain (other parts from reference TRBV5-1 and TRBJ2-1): KAGVTQTPRYLIKTRGQQVTLSCSPISGHRSVSWYQQTPGQGLQFLFEYFSETQRNKGNFPGRFSGRQFSNSRSEMNVSTLELGDSALYLCASSWGEAYNEQFFGPGTRLTVL.

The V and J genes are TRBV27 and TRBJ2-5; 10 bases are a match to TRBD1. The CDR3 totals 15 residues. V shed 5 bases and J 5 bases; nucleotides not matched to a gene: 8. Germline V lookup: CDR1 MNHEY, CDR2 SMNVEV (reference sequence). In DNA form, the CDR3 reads TGTGCCAGCAGTCCCTTGGGACAGGGGTTTGAGACCCAGTACTTC. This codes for CASSPLGQGFETQYF.

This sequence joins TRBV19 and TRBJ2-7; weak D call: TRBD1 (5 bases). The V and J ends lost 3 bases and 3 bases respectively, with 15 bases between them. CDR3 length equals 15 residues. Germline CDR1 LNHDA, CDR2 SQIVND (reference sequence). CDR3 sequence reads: CASSMRQGTLYEQYF. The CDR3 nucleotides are TGTGCCAGTAGTATGAGGCAGGGTACGCTCTACGAGCAGTACTTC. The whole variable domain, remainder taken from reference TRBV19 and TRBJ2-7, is DGGITQSPKYLFRKEGQNVTLSCEQNLNHDAMYWYRQDPGQGLRLIYYSQIVNDFQKGDIAEGYSVSREKKESFPLTVTSAQKNPTAFYLCASSMRQGTLYEQYFGPGTRLTVT.

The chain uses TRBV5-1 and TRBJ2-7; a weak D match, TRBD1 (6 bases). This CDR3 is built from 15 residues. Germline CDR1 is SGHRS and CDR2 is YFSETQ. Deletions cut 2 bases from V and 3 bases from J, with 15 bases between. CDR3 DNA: TGCGCCAGCAGCTTAGTGACAGGAGACCTCTACGAGCAGTACTTC. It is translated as CASSLVTGDLYEQYF.

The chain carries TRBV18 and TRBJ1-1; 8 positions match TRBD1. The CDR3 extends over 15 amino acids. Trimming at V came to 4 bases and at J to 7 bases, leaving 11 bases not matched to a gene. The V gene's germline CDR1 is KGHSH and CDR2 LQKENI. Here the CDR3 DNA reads TGTGCCAGCTCACGGACAGGGAAAAATAGGAGTGAAGCTTTCTTT. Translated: CASSRTGKNRSEAFF.